The clone carrying this T cell receptor beta chain came up many times. Its antigen is as yet unknown. CDR3 size: 16 residues. Per the germline V gene, CDR1 is SGHTA and CDR2 is FQGNSA. V gave up 2 bases and J gave up 3 bases; unmatched junction bases: 7. The sample originates from a study of T cells in Graves' hyperthyroidism and ophthalmopathy. About the study: Peripheral blood draws took place at initial diagnosis, ahead of any treatment. Findings and limits, study-wide: The blood repertoire included most of the expanded thyroid clonotypes above 0.001.

There were TCR beta CDR3 regions amplified from RNA transcripts. HTBI primers were employed in a first-round RT-PCR of the TCR CDR3. TCRdb re-derived calls from the multiplex PCR reads in MiXCR, one entry per CDR3 protein. This sample has 550,000 to 700,000 distinct CDR3 sequences, with under 15% found just once. The sequence came from a woman between 40 and 50 years old with Graves' ophthalmopathy. The chain joins TRBV7-2 to TRBJ2-7; TRBD2 matches at 10 bases. Sequences were obtained from blood. CDR3 coding DNA: TGTGCCAGCAGCTTACAAGCAGCGGGAGGGCTCTACGAGCAGTACTTC. Protein sequence: CASSLQAAGGLYEQYF.